The 3 T cell receptor beta chains listed next were all sequenced from one sample in a study of blood T cell repertoires in COVID-19. The data were produced by immunoSEQ multiplex PCR, yet TCRdb's version contains in-frame clones alone and is incomplete. The sample holds 170,000 or so clones, approximately 86% seen once. Sequenced material: peripheral blood. The receptor source for this set is a man in his 60s with COVID-19, enrolled during active disease.

The rearrangement uses TRBV9 and TRBJ1-1; maybe TRBD1 (5 bases). The germline V and J ends were trimmed by 4 bases and 6 bases, with 13 bases remaining between them. Germline V gives CDR1 SGDLS, CDR2 YYNGEE. This CDR3 is built from 13 residues. The CDR3 sequence is CASSSGRVSEAFF. CDR3 coding DNA: TGTGCCAGCAGCTCCGGCAGGGTGTCTGAAGCTTTCTTT.

The chain combines TRBV5-1 with TRBJ2-7, with D perhaps TRBD2 (5 bases). V gave up 5 bases and J gave up 3 bases, with 15 bases separating them. From germline, CDR1 is SGHRS and CDR2 YFSETQ. This CDR3 contains 14 residues. The CDR3 sequence is CASREVPAGYEQYF. CDR3 nucleotides: TGCGCCAGCAGGGAGGTGCCTGCGGGCTACGAGCAGTACTTC.

The V and J genes are TRBV30 and TRBJ2-2; 9 bases are shared with TRBD1. The CDR3 spans 17 residues. Trimming at V came to 0 bases and at J to 5 bases, leaving 10 bases not matched to a gene. Germline lookup yields CDR1 GTSNPN and CDR2 SVGIG (reference sequence). Here the CDR3 reads CAWSVPTGGPWTGELFF. The CDR3 nucleotides are TGTGCCTGGAGTGTTCCAACAGGGGGCCCGTGGACCGGGGAGCTGTTTTTT.